One and the same sample provided the 13 T cell receptor beta chains below, sequenced in a study of PD-L1 blockade in urothelial cancer (dated by TCRdb to 2016 to 2017). The time point label for this specimen denotes: peripheral blood 6 weeks after treatment start. Libraries were built with the immunoSEQ multiplex PCR assay. TCRdb obtained this table from immuneACCESS and retained in-frame rearrangements with V and J assigned. These tables miss some clones; where compared with another copy, unresolved V genes account for less than half of the shortfall, and the remainder is unexplained. The sample records about 45,000 clones, about 90% of which are singletons. The ten largest account for less than 9.5% of the sample. The material sequenced was PBMCs, taken around atezolizumab (anti-PD-L1) treatment. These receptor sequences come from a man between 65 and 80 years old with urothelial cancer.

The CDR3 spells CASSDGTGRRGSYEQYF. In DNA form, the CDR3 reads TGTGCCAGCAGTGACGGGACAGGGCGTAGGGGGTCCTACGAGCAGTACTTC. This rearrangement joins TRBV2 to TRBJ2-7; 9 positions match TRBD1. Germline trimming cut 3 bases from V and 1 base from J; bases unmatched to any gene: 10. This CDR3 has 17 amino acids. Germline V gene lookup returns CDR1 SNHLY and CDR2 FYNNEI.

Only one count was recorded for this clone. The rearrangement links TRBV29-1 to TRBJ2-3, with TRBD2 matching over 13 bases. The CDR3 has 13 amino acids. Germline CDR1 SQVTM, CDR2 ANQGSEA. Trimming took 6 bases from V and 8 from J; bases not matched to a gene: 5. The CDR3 protein is CSVGLAGEGTQYF. CDR3 DNA sequence: TGCAGCGTAGGACTAGCGGGAGAGGGTACGCAGTATTTT.

This chain joins TRBV7-2 and TRBJ2-7; possible D gene TRBD2, 6 bases. Germline V gene lookup returns CDR1 SGHTA and CDR2 FQGNSA. Trimming cost V 5 bases and J 2 bases, with 13 bases left between them. There are 14 residues in the CDR3. The chain's CDR3 is CASSPYSGPYEQYF. As DNA, the CDR3 is TGTGCCAGCAGCCCCTATAGCGGACCCTACGAGCAGTACTTC. Using reference TRBV7-2 and TRBJ2-7 for the parts outside the CDR3, the full variable domain is GAGVSQSPSNKVTEKGKDVELRCDPISGHTALYWYRQSLGQGLEFLIYFQGNSAPDKSGLPSDRFSAERTGGSVSTLTIQRTQQEDSAVYLCASSPYSGPYEQYFGPGTRLTVT.

This clone was observed a handful of times. The rearrangement uses TRBV19 and TRBJ1-2, with TRBD1 matching 8 bases. CDR1 is LNHDA and CDR2 is SQIVND in the germline V gene (reference sequence). This CDR3 contains 14 residues. V gave up 3 bases and J gave up 8 bases; unmatched junction bases: 8. CDR3 amino acids: CASSMGQAMPGYTF. CDR3 DNA: TGTGCCAGTAGTATGGGACAGGCCATGCCCGGCTACACCTTC.

The chain has TRBV18 and TRBJ2-2; D uncertain. Germline CDR1 and CDR2: KGHSH and LQKENI. V was shortened by 0 bases and J by 0 bases, with 11 bases between the two germline ends. The CDR3 loop spans 17 amino acids. The CDR3, as DNA: TGTGCCAGCTCACCACCGCGCGGTAGTGCGAACACCGGGGAGCTGTTTTTT. It yields the protein CASSPPRGSANTGELFF.

Notes on this clone: A junction end diverges from the germline sequence, so it may reflect a read error. V usage is TRBV18 and J usage is TRBJ1-3; the match to TRBD1 covers 8 bases. The CDR3 sequence is 13 residues long. CDR1 KGHSH and CDR2 LQKENI come from the germline V gene. The CDR3 loop reads CASSMGFPGQDSF. In nucleotides, the CDR3 is TGTGCCAGCTCAATGGGCTTCCCGGGACAGGACTCTTTT.

The chain has TRBV4-1 and TRBJ1-2, with TRBD1 matching over 8 bases. Germline CDR1 and CDR2: MGHRA and YSYEKL. V was clipped by 0 bases and J by 6 bases; unmatched bases: 0. This CDR3 comprises 13 residues. CDR3 nucleotide sequence: TGCGCCAGCAGCCAAGACAGGGGGCATGGCTACACCTTC. As protein: CASSQDRGHGYTF.

The CDR3 sequence is CASSGQGAGANVLTF. CDR3 DNA: TGTGCCAGCAGTGGACAGGGTGCCGGGGCCAACGTCCTGACTTTC. The V gene is TRBV2, the J gene TRBJ2-6, with 7 nucleotides matching TRBD1. The CDR3 covers 15 residues. Trimming at V came to 4 bases and at J to 4 bases, leaving 4 bases not matched to a gene. Germline CDR1 is SNHLY and CDR2 is FYNNEI.

The rearrangement uses TRBV19 and TRBJ2-6; 9 bases are a match to TRBD1. The CDR3 length is 18 residues. Germline-derived CDR1 and CDR2 are LNHDA and SQIVND (reference sequence). Losses at the gene ends were 5 bases for V and 2 bases for J; bases not matched to a gene: 10. The chain's CDR3 is CASSPNRGPQTGANVLTF. The DNA for the CDR3 is TGTGCCAGTAGTCCGAACAGGGGGCCTCAAACTGGGGCCAACGTCCTGACTTTC.

This clone was counted a few times. The CDR3 nucleotides read TGTGCCAGCAGCTTCGGAACAGACCTCAATCAGCCCCAGCATTTT. This encodes CASSFGTDLNQPQHF. The chain joins TRBV7-6 to TRBJ1-5; D gene unclear. Deletions cut 3 bases from V and 3 bases from J, with 12 bases between. The CDR3 sequence is 15 residues long. Germline loops: CDR1 SGHVS, CDR2 FNYEAQ. Together with reference TRBV7-6 and TRBJ1-5, the CDR3 gives the full variable domain: GAGVSQSPRYKVTKRGQDVALRCDPISGHVSLYWYRQALGQGPEFLTYFNYEAQQDKSGLPNDRFSAERPEGSISTLTIQRTEQRDSAMYRCASSFGTDLNQPQHFGDGTRLSIL.

The chain uses TRBV5-1 and TRBJ2-4, with D perhaps TRBD1 (5 bases). Germline loops: CDR1 SGHRS, CDR2 YFSETQ. This CDR3 is 14 amino acids long. Deletions cut 4 bases from V and 7 bases from J, with 15 bases between. DNA of the CDR3: TGCGCCAGCAGCCTCCAAGCTTCAGGGAACATTCAGTACTTC. It encodes CASSLQASGNIQYF.

The CDR3 protein is CASSLRSGSNEQFF. The CDR3 DNA reads TGTGCCAGCAGCTTAAGATCTGGGAGCAATGAGCAGTTCTTC. V and J are TRBV7-3 and TRBJ2-1; perhaps TRBD2 as D (5 bases). The CDR3 runs 14 residues. Trimming shortened V by 1 base and J by 6 bases, and 10 bases separated the two germline ends. From germline, CDR1 is SGHTA and CDR2 FQGTGA. The variable domain in full, completed from reference TRBV7-3 and TRBJ2-1, reads GAGVSQTPSNKVTEKGKYVELRCDPISGHTALYWYRQSLGQGPEFLIYFQGTGAADDSGLPNDRFFAVRPEGSVSTLKIQRTERGDSAVYLCASSLRSGSNEQFFGPGTRLTVL.

The V and J genes are TRBV5-1 and TRBJ2-1; TRBD1 might be the D (7 bases). Trimming pared 5 bases from V and 12 bases from J, leaving 27 bases between. Germline lookup yields CDR1 SGHRS and CDR2 YFSETQ. The CDR3 consists of 16 residues. The CDR3 nucleotides read TGCGCCAGCAGTTCGCGGGACCTAACAGGGGTGAGTGCGCAGTTCTTC. Translating gives CASSSRDLTGVSAQFF.